This entry concerns a single T cell receptor beta chain. Its antigen is as yet unknown. An Oncomine TCR Beta short-read assay was used to sequence the DNA from cultured CD4+ T cells. TCRdb processed the PCR reads anew with MiXCR; each CDR3 protein has one entry. The table includes about 14,000 distinct CDR3 sequences, roughly 36% detected once. The data originate from a study of vaccination and CD4 T cells after COVID-19. V was pared by 5 bases and J by 9 bases, with 9 bases of the junction left unmatched. CDR3 size: 14 residues. Treatment noted: roughly 10-day PBMC culture with coronavirus spike peptide pools or control peptides (ViraFEST assay).

The V and J genes are TRBV12-3 or TRBV12-4 and TRBJ2-5; TRBD2 aligns across 10 bases. The receptor was derived from a human donor with COVID-19. Sequencing was done on a sample of cultured CD4+ T cells from blood. The CDR3 sequence: CASSTKTSGSPQYF. Here the CDR3 DNA reads TGTGCCAGCAGTACGAAGACTAGCGGGTCGCCCCAGTACTTC.